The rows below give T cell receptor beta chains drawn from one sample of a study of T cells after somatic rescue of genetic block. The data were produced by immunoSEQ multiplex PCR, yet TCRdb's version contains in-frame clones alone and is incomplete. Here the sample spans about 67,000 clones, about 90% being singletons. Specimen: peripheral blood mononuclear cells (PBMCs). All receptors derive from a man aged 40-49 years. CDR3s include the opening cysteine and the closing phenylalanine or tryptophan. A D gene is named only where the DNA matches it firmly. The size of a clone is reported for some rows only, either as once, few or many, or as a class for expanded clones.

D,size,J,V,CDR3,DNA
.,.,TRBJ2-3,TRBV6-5,CASSVQGDTQYF,TGTGCCAGCAGCGTACAGGGCGATACGCAGTATTTT
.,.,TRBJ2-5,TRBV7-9,CASSQAAASLAQYF,TGTGCCAGCAGCCAAGCGGCCGCTTCCCTAGCCCAGTACTTC
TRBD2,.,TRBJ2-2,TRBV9,CASSGGLAGGSTGELFF,TGTGCCAGCAGCGGAGGACTAGCGGGAGGGTCCACCGGGGAGCTGTTTTTT
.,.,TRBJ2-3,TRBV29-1,CSVGTDTQYF,TGCAGCGTTGGCACAGATACGCAGTATTTT
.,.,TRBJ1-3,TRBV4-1,CASSQDSVLWGNTIYF,TGCGCCAGCAGCCAAGATTCGGTCCTTTGGGGAAACACCATATATTTT
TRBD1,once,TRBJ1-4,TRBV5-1,CASSPSGGRTGDEKLFF,TGCGCCAGCAGCCCATCCGGCGGTAGGACAGGGGATGAAAAACTGTTTTTT
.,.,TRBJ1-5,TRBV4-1,CASSQVGGERSNQPQHF,TGCGCCAGCAGCCAAGTGGGCGGGGAGAGGAGCAATCAGCCCCAGCATTTT
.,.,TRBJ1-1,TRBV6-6,CASSYFPTGPNTEAFF,TGTGCCAGCAGTTACTTCCCCACAGGGCCGAACACTGAAGCTTTCTTT
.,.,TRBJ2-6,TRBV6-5,CASSSGNSGANVLTF,TGTGCCAGCAGTTCAGGGAATTCTGGGGCCAACGTCCTGACTTTC
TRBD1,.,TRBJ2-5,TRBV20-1,CSVGDRATQYF,TGCAGTGTAGGGGACAGGGCGACCCAGTACTTC
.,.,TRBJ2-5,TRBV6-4,CASSDSPSRQETQYF,TGTGCCAGCAGTGACTCGCCTAGCAGGCAAGAGACCCAGTACTTC
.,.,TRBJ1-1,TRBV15,CATSRPNGVRPEAFF,TGTGCCACCAGCAGGCCCAACGGGGTAAGACCTGAAGCTTTCTTT
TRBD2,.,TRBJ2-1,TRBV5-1,CASSLVAGVVEQFF,TGCGCCAGCAGCTTGGTAGCGGGAGTGGTTGAGCAGTTCTTC
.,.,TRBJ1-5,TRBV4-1,CASSQEWSYQPQHF,TGCGCCAGCAGCCAAGAGTGGAGCTATCAGCCCCAGCATTTT
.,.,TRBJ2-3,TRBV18,CASSPQADTQYF,TGTGCCAGCTCACCGCAAGCAGATACGCAGTATTTT
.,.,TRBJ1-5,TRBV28,CASSFIRDGLMEHF,TGTGCCAGCAGTTTTATCAGGGACGGTCTAATGGAGCATTTT